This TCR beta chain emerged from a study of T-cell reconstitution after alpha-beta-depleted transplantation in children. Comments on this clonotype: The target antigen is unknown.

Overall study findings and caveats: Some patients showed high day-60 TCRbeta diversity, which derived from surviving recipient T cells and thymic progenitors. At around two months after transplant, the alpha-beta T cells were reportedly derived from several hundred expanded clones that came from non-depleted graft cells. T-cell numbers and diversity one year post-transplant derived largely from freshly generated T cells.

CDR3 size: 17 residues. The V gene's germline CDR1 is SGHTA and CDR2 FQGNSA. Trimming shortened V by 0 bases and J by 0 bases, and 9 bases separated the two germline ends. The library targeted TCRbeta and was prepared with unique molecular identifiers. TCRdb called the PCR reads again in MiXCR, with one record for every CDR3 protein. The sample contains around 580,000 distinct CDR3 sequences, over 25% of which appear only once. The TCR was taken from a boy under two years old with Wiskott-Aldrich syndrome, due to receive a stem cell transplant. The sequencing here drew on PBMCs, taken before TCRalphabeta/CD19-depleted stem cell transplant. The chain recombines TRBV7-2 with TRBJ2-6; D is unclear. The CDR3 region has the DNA TGTGCCAGCAGCTTAGCCGGACCCTCCTCTGGGGCCAACGTCCTGACTTTC. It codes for CASSLAGPSSGANVLTF.